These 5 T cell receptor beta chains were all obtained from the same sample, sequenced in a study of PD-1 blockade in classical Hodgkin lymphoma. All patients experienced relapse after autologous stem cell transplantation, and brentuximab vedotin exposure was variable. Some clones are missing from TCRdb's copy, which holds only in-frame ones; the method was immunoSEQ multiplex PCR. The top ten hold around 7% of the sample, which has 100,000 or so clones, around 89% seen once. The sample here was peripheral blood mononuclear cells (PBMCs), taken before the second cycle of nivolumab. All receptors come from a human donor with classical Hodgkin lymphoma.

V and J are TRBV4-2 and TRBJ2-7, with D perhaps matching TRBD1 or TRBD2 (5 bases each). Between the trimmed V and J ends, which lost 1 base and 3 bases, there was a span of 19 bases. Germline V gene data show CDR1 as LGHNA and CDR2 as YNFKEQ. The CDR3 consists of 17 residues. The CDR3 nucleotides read TGTGCCAGCAGCCAAGCCCAGAAAGGATGGGACCGCTACGAGCAGTACTTC. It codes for CASSQAQKGWDRYEQYF.

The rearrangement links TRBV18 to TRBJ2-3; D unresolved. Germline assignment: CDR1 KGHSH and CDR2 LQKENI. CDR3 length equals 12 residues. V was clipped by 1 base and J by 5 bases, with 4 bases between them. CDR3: CASSPRGDTQYF. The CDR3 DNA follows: TGTGCCAGCTCACCACGGGGAGATACGCAGTATTTT.

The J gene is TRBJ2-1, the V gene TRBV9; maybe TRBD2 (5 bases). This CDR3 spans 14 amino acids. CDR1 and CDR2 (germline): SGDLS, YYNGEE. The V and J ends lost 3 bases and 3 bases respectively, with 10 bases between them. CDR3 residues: CASSEITSYNEQFF. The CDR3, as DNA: TGTGCCAGCAGCGAAATTACTAGCTACAATGAGCAGTTCTTC.

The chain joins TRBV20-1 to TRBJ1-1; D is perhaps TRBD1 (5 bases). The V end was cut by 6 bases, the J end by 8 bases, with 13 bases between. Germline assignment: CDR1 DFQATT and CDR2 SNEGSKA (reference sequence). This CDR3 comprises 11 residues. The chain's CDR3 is CSAIPGGEAFF. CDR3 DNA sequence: TGCAGTGCAATACCCGGGGGAGAAGCTTTCTTT.

CDR3 region: CASSPRGTGGYEQYF. The CDR3 DNA sequence: TGTGCCAGCAGCCCCAGGGGGACAGGGGGCTACGAGCAGTACTTC. The chain recombines TRBV7-3 with TRBJ2-7; TRBD1 aligns across 11 bases. The CDR3 has 15 amino acids. Looked up from germline, CDR1 is SGHTA and CDR2 is FQGTGA. V trimming: 5 bases; J trimming: 3 bases; junction bases outside the gene matches: 6.